The entry below gives a single TCR beta chain sequence along with its context. Antigen: not known. The data are from a study of cytomegalovirus exposure and HLA in healthy donors. The study's findings and limits: An analysis was carried out later, and it reportedly showed fewer N-insertions in an Asian-associated ancestry cluster than the approximately 610-donor mean. As a later analysis showed, a missense DCLRE1C variant was linked to trimming of TCR beta V- and J-genes.

Those who donated were healthy bone marrow donors. A multiplex PCR was run with 60 Vbeta primers and 13 Jbeta primers. Repertoires were generated with immunoSEQ multiplex PCR, while TCRdb's copy carries only in-frame clones and drops some. Altogether around 140,000 clones are present, around 73% being singletons, with the ten largest covering about 1.5%. V was pared by 3 bases and J by 3 bases, with 2 bases of the junction left unmatched. Germline V gives CDR1 LNHDA, CDR2 SQIVND (reference sequence). The CDR3 extends over 15 amino acids. The TCR originated in a female donor in good health and CMV-seronegative. J is TRBJ2-7 and V is TRBV19; 13 bases align to TRBD2. Specimen: PBMCs. CDR3 sequence reads: CASSIGTSGNYEQYF. CDR3 DNA sequence: TGTGCCAGTAGTATTGGGACTAGCGGGAACTACGAGCAGTACTTC.